This entry describes one TCR beta chain. Its antigen is not known. This table comes from immunoSEQ multiplex PCR, and its TCRdb copy is limited to in-frame clones, with some not included. In the table there are over 200,000 clones, 88% of which are singletons. The sample originates from a study of cytomegalovirus exposure and HLA in healthy donors. Study overall: Both the 120 or so validation repertoires and the approximately 700 first-cohort repertoires used the same platform, as reported by a later analysis. Overall study results and limits: Subsequent analysis of the approximately 110 validation repertoires found a tendency for first-cohort TCR clusters to co-occur. TCR beta chains numbering under 200 were designated cytomegalovirus-associated.

V lost 8 bases, J lost 2 bases, and 7 bases stayed unmatched. The CDR3 has 15 amino acids. Per germline, CDR1 MDHEN and CDR2 SYDVKM. This sequence was found in a woman aged 18 to 35 in good health and CMV-seronegative. The specimen was PBMCs. The V call is TRBV28, the J call TRBJ2-3, with 10 nucleotides matching TRBD1. The CDR3 DNA sequence: TGTGCCAGCCCTCCCGGGACAGGGGCCACAGATACGCAGTATTTT. Translation: CASPPGTGATDTQYF.